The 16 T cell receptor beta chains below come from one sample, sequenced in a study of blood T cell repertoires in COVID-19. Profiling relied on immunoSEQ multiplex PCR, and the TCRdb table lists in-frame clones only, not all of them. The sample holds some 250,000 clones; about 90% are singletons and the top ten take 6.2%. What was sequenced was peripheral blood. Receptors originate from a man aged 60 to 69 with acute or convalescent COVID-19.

The CDR3 here is CASSSGQGNTEAFF. In DNA form, the CDR3 reads TGTGCCAGTAGTAGCGGACAGGGAAATACTGAAGCTTTCTTT. The chain recombines TRBV19 with TRBJ1-1; 8 nucleotides agree with TRBD1. The V gene end was trimmed by 4 bases and the J gene end by 5 bases; junction bases not matched to a gene: 6. Germline assignment: CDR1 LNHDA and CDR2 SQIVND (reference sequence). CDR3 size: 14 residues.

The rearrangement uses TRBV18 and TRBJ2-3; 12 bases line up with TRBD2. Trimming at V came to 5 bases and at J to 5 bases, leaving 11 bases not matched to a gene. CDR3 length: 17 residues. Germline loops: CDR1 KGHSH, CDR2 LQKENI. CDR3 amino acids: CASSEDLPGLAGDTQYF. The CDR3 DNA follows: TGTGCCAGCTCAGAGGACCTACCGGGACTAGCGGGAGATACGCAGTATTTT.

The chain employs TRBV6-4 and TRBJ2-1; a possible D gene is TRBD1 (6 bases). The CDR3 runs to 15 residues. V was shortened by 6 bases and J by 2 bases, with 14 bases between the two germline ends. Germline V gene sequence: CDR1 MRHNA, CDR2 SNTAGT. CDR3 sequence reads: CASSTQPGAYNEQFF. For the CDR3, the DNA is TGTGCCAGCAGCACCCAACCAGGGGCCTACAATGAGCAGTTCTTC.

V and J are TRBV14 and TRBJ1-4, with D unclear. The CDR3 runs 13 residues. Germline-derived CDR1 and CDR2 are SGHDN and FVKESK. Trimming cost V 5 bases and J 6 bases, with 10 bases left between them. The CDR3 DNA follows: TGTGCCAGCAGCGAAGGGCTGCATGAAAAACTGTTTTTT. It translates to CASSEGLHEKLFF. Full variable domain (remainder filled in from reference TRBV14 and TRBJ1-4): EAGVTQFPSHSVIEKGQTVTLRCDPISGHDNLYWYRRVMGKEIKFLLHFVKESKQDESGMPNNRFLAERTGGTYSTLKVQPAELEDSGVYFCASSEGLHEKLFFGSGTQLSVL.

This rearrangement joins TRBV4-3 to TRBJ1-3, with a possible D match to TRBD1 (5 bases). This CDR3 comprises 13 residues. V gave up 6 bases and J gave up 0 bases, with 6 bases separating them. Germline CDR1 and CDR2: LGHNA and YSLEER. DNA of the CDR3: TGCGCCAGCAGTACAGGCTCTGGAAACACCATATATTTT. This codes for CASSTGSGNTIYF.

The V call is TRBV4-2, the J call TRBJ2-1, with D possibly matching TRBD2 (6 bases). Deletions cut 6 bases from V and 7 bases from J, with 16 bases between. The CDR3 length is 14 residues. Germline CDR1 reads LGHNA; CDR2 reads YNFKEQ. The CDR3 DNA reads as TGTGCCAGCAGTCCCGAGGGAGGCGAGAATGAGCAGTTCTTC. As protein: CASSPEGGENEQFF.

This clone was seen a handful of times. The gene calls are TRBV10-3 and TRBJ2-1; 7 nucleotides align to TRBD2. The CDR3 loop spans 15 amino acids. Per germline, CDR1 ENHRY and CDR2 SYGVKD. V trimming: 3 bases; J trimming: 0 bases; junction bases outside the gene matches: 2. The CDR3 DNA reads TGTGCCATCAGTGAACGCGGGAGCTCCTACAATGAGCAGTTCTTC. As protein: CAISERGSSYNEQFF.

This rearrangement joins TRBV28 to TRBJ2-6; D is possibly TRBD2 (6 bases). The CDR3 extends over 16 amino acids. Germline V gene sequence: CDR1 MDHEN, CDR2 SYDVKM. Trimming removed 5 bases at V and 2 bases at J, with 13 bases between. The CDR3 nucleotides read TGTGCCAGCAGTCCACGATCGGGGGCTGGGGCCAACGTCCTGACTTTC. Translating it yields CASSPRSGAGANVLTF.

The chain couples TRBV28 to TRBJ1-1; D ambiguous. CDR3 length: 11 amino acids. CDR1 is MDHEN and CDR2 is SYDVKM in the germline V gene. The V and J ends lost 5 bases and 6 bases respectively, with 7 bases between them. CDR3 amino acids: CASSIRSEAFF. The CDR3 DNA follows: TGTGCCAGCAGTATCCGGTCTGAAGCTTTCTTT.

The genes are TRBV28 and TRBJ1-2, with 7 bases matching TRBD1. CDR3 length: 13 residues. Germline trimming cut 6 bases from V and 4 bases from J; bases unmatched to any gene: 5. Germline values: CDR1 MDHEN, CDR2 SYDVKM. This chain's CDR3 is CASSPGTVYGYTF. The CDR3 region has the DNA TGTGCCAGCAGCCCCGGGACAGTCTATGGCTACACCTTC.

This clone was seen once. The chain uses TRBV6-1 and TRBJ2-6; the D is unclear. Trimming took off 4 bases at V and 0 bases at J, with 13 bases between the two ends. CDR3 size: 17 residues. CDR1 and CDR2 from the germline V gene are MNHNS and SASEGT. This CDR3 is CASSVPRGDSGANVLTF. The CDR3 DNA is TGTGCCAGCAGTGTACCACGCGGAGACTCTGGGGCCAACGTCCTGACTTTC.

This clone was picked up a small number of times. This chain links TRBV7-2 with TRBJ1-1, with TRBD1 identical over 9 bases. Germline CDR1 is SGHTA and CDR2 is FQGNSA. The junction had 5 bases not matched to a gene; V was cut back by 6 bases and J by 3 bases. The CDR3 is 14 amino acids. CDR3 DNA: TGTGCCAGCAGGGGACAGGGAAGTCACACTGAAGCTTTCTTT. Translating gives CASRGQGSHTEAFF. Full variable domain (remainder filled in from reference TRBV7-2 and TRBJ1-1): GAGVSQSPSNKVTEKGKDVELRCDPISGHTALYWYRQSLGQGLEFLIYFQGNSAPDKSGLPSDRFSAERTGGSVSTLTIQRTQQEDSAVYLCASRGQGSHTEAFFGQGTRLTVV.

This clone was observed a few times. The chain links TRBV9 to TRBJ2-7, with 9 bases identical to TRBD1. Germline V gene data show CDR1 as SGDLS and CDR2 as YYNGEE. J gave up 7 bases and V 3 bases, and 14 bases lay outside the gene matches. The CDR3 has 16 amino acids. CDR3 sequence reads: CASSDPHQTGGREQYF. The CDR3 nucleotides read TGTGCCAGCAGCGACCCCCATCAGACAGGGGGGAGGGAGCAGTACTTC.

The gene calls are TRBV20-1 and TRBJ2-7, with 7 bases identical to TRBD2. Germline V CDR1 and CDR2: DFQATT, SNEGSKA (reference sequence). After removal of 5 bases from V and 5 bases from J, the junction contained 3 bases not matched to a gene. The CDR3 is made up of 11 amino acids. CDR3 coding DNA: TGCAGTGCTGGACTAGTTCACGAGCAGTACTTC. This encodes CSAGLVHEQYF.

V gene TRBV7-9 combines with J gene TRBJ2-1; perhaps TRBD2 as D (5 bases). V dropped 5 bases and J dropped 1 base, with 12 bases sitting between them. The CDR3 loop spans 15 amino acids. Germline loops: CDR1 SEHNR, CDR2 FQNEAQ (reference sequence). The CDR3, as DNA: TGTGCCAGCAGCCAACTAGGTTGGTCCTACAATGAGCAGTTCTTC. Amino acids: CASSQLGWSYNEQFF.

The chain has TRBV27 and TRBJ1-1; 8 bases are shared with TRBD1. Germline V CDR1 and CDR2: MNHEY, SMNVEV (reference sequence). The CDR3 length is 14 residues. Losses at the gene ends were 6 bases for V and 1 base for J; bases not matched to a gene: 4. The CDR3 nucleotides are TGTGCCAGCAGATTTGACAGGGGGAACACTGAAGCTTTCTTT. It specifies CASRFDRGNTEAFF.